This entry lists 17 T cell receptor beta chains sequenced from one sample in a study of shared clonotypes between healthy human individuals. The method was immunoSEQ multiplex PCR; TCRdb's version includes in-frame clones alone and lacks a portion of them. Here the sample spans roughly 700,000 clones, around 90% being singletons. The sequenced sample consisted of memory CD8+ T cells from PBMCs. The subset was: CD45RO+ cells pooled with CCR7-negative TemRA cells. These receptor sequences come from a young man in good health. Some clones in this sample may be carry-over from other donors' samples.

This sequence joins TRBV13 and TRBJ2-4; the match to TRBD2 covers 8 bases. The junction had 16 bases not matched to a gene; V was cut back by 11 bases and J by 7 bases. Germline lookup yields CDR1 PRHDT and CDR2 FYEKMQ (reference sequence). CDR3 length: 15 amino acids. CDR3 region: CASLSSASGPNIQYF. The CDR3 nucleotides read TGTGCCTCTTTATCGTCGGCTAGCGGGCCCAACATTCAGTACTTC. Variable domain in full (rest from reference TRBV13 and TRBJ2-4): AAGVIQSPRHLIKEKRETATLKCYPIPRHDTVYWYQQGPGQDPQFLISFYEKMQSDKGSIPDRFSAQQFSDYHSELNMSSLELGDSALYFCASLSSASGPNIQYFGAGTRLSVL.

This chain connects TRBV27 to TRBJ2-1, with TRBD2 matching 12 bases. The trim removed 2 bases at V and 9 bases at J, leaving 8 bases unmatched. This CDR3 region has 16 residues. Germline V gene lookup returns CDR1 MNHEY and CDR2 SMNVEV (reference sequence). This chain's CDR3 is CASSLALAGGNGEQFF. The CDR3 bases are TGTGCCAGCAGTTTAGCCCTAGCGGGAGGGAATGGTGAGCAGTTCTTC.

The genes are TRBV14 and TRBJ1-1; 10 nucleotides match TRBD1. The CDR3 contains 15 residues. The ends lost 4 bases at V and 4 bases at J; junction bases unmatched: 6. Germline lookup yields CDR1 SGHDN and CDR2 FVKESK. CDR3 amino acids: CASSPFGTGATEAFF. The CDR3 coding sequence is TGTGCCAGCAGCCCCTTCGGGACAGGGGCCACTGAAGCTTTCTTT.

The gene calls are TRBV28 and TRBJ2-2; no firm D call. This CDR3 is 14 amino acids long. CDR1 is MDHEN, CDR2 SYDVKM, per germline. V was trimmed by 6 bases and J by 0 bases, leaving 8 bases between them. The DNA of the CDR3 is TGTGCCAGCAGGGGCCCCGCGAACACCGGGGAGCTGTTTTTT. Translating gives CASRGPANTGELFF.

This clone was counted only a few times. The chain has TRBV11-1 and TRBJ2-2; no clear D. The ends were cut back, 3 bases at V and 1 base at J, with 9 bases in the middle. CDR1 SGHAT and CDR2 FQDESV come from the germline V gene (reference sequence). This CDR3 is 15 amino acids long. This CDR3 is CASSFGWVNTGELFF. The CDR3 region has the DNA TGTGCCAGCAGCTTCGGGTGGGTGAACACCGGGGAGCTGTTTTTT.

This clone was counted between two and nine times. The chain carries TRBV7-9 and TRBJ2-1; D gene ambiguous. Germline V gene sequence: CDR1 SEHNR, CDR2 FQNEAQ (reference sequence). This CDR3 is built from 12 residues. The V end was cut by 2 bases, the J end by 10 bases, with 9 bases between. CDR3 nucleotides: TGTGCCAGCAGCTTAAGTTCCATCGAGCAGTTCTTC. Translated, it gives CASSLSSIEQFF.

V and J are TRBV18 and TRBJ2-7; D is possibly TRBD1 (6 bases). The CDR3 loop spans 15 amino acids. Trimming removed 5 bases at V and 0 bases at J, with 14 bases between. Looked up from germline, CDR1 is KGHSH and CDR2 is LQKENI. Here the CDR3 DNA reads TGTGCCAGCTCAGAGGACAGTGCGGACTCCTACGAGCAGTACTTC. Residues: CASSEDSADSYEQYF. Full variable domain (remainder filled in from reference TRBV18 and TRBJ2-7): NAGVMQNPRHLVRRRGQEARLRCSPMKGHSHVYWYRQLPEEGLKFMVYLQKENIIDESGMPKERFSAEFPKEGPSILRIQQVVRGDSAAYFCASSEDSADSYEQYFGPGTRLTVT.

This clone appeared once. The chain combines TRBV15 with TRBJ1-2, with D possibly matching TRBD1 (5 bases). The germline V gene encodes CDR1 LNHNV and CDR2 YYDKDF (reference sequence). This CDR3 is 17 amino acids long. V lost 0 bases to trimming and J lost 5 bases, with 19 bases between them. The CDR3 loop reads CATSRDDDPTAHYGYTF. In DNA, the CDR3 is TGTGCCACCAGCAGAGATGACGATCCGACAGCCCATTATGGCTACACCTTC. Filled out from reference TRBV15 and TRBJ1-2, the complete variable domain reads DAMVIQNPRYQVTQFGKPVTLSCSQTLNHNVMYWYQQKSSQAPKLLFHYYDKDFNNEADTPDNFQSRRPNTSFCFLDIRSPGLGDTAMYLCATSRDDDPTAHYGYTFGSGTRLTVV.

This sequence joins TRBV15 and TRBJ2-5; D may correspond to TRBD1 or TRBD2 (5 bases each). The V gene lost 3 bases and the J gene lost 5 bases, with 16 bases spanning the gap. Germline V gene sequence: CDR1 LNHNV, CDR2 YYDKDF (reference sequence). The CDR3 is 15 residues long. The CDR3, as DNA: TGTGCCACCAGCAGCCCGGTTGAGGGGAACGAGACCCAGTACTTC. It codes for CATSSPVEGNETQYF.

The V and J genes are TRBV7-8 and TRBJ2-7; TRBD1 agrees at 12 bases. CDR1 SGHVS and CDR2 FQNEAQ come from the germline V gene. Losses at the gene ends were 5 bases for V and 1 base for J; bases not matched to a gene: 15. The CDR3 contains 19 residues. This chain's CDR3 is CASSPSGGTGGNNSYEQYF. As DNA, the CDR3 is TGTGCCAGCAGCCCAAGTGGGGGGACAGGGGGCAATAATTCCTACGAGCAGTACTTC.

This clone was found once. The rearrangement joins TRBV9 to TRBJ2-5, with D perhaps assigned TRBD1 or TRBD2 (6 bases each). The V gene lost 0 bases and the J gene lost 1 base, with 10 bases spanning the gap. The CDR3 extends over 15 amino acids. The germline gives CDR1 SGDLS, CDR2 YYNGEE. CDR3 region: CASSVVGGIQETQYF. In DNA, the CDR3 is TGTGCCAGCAGCGTAGTAGGGGGGATCCAAGAGACCCAGTACTTC.

This chain uses TRBV5-6 with TRBJ2-1; unclear D gene. The length of the CDR3 is 16 residues. Trimming removed 9 bases at V and 0 bases at J, with 19 bases between. Germline CDR1 SGHDT, CDR2 YYEEEE. CDR3 amino acids: CATKGWTESSYNEQFF. The CDR3 DNA follows: TGTGCCACCAAAGGGTGGACGGAGAGCTCCTACAATGAGCAGTTCTTC.

The chain joins TRBV19 to TRBJ2-7; maybe TRBD1 (5 bases). CDR3 length: 11 amino acids. Germline-derived CDR1 and CDR2 are LNHDA and SQIVND (reference sequence). Trimming removed 6 bases at V and 6 bases at J, with 9 bases between. This CDR3 reads CASSPGIEQYF. DNA of the CDR3: TGTGCCAGTAGCCCAGGGATCGAGCAGTACTTC. Full variable domain (rest looked up from reference TRBV19 and TRBJ2-7): DGGITQSPKYLFRKEGQNVTLSCEQNLNHDAMYWYRQDPGQGLRLIYYSQIVNDFQKGDIAEGYSVSREKKESFPLTVTSAQKNPTAFYLCASSPGIEQYFGPGTRLTVT.

This clone occurred once. The DNA of the CDR3 is TGTGCCAGCAGCGTAGCGGAGGCCCAAGAGACCCAGTACTTC. It is translated as CASSVAEAQETQYF. V is TRBV9 and J is TRBJ2-5; maybe TRBD2 (5 bases). The V and J ends lost 0 bases and 1 base respectively, with 7 bases between them. The CDR3 length is 14 residues. The germline V gene encodes CDR1 SGDLS and CDR2 YYNGEE. The full variable domain, with the rest looked up from reference TRBV9 and TRBJ2-5, is DSGVTQTPKHLITATGQRVTLRCSPRSGDLSVYWYQQSLDQGLQFLIQYYNGEERAKGNILERFSAQQFPDLHSELNLSSLELGDSALYFCASSVAEAQETQYFGPGTRLLVL.

This rearrangement joins TRBV9 to TRBJ1-1; D is undetermined. V was pared by 0 bases and J by 3 bases, with 6 bases between. The CDR3 totals 13 residues. Per germline, CDR1 SGDLS and CDR2 YYNGEE. CDR3 sequence (DNA): TGTGCCAGCAGCGTAGGCACCCACACTGAAGCTTTCTTT. Protein product: CASSVGTHTEAFF.

V is TRBV6-5 and J is TRBJ2-2; D is undetermined. CDR1 and CDR2 from the germline V gene are MNHEY and SVGAGI. The germline V and J ends were trimmed by 6 bases and 6 bases, with 14 bases remaining between them. The CDR3 length is 14 residues. This CDR3 reads CASSDPSGPGELFF. CDR3 DNA: TGTGCCAGCAGCGACCCCTCAGGCCCCGGGGAGCTGTTTTTT.

J is TRBJ2-7 and V is TRBV27, with D tentatively TRBD1 (5 bases). This CDR3 region has 14 residues. Germline lookup yields CDR1 MNHEY and CDR2 SMNVEV (reference sequence). V was trimmed by 6 bases and J by 3 bases, leaving 15 bases between them. CDR3 sequence reads: CASSLRQGGYEQYF. CDR3 nucleotide sequence: TGTGCCAGCAGCTTACGGCAGGGTGGCTACGAGCAGTACTTC.